A single sample gave rise to the 11 T cell receptor beta chains below, sequenced in a study of beta chain features in type 1 diabetes. All of the isolated RNA was reverse transcribed, so expressed TCRB transcripts were sequenced. Clones were read by immunoSEQ multiplex PCR, and TCRdb kept only the in-frame ones, dropping some. The sample lists fewer than 900,000 clones; about a sixth were seen once. Sequenced input: naive CD4+ T cells from blood. All receptors come from a woman between 18 and 29 years old in good health.

The chain uses TRBV6-1 and TRBJ2-3; D unclear. Trimming took off 6 bases at V and 4 bases at J, with 11 bases between the two ends. This CDR3 has 13 residues. In germline, CDR1 is MNHNS, CDR2 SASEGT. Here the CDR3 reads CASRIRIADTQYF. For the CDR3, the DNA is TGTGCCAGCAGGATTAGGATCGCAGATACGCAGTATTTT.

J is TRBJ2-2 and V is TRBV21-1; the table's D call, TRBD2, has no DNA check behind it. TRBV21-1 is listed as a pseudogene. CDR3 length: 18 residues. CDR3 protein: CASSPGTSGRQNTGELFF. The CDR3 nucleotides are TGTGCCAGCAGCCCCGGGACTAGCGGGAGACAGAACACCGGGGAGCTGTTTTTT.

DNA of the CDR3: TGTGCCAGCAGCTTTCCGGGAGAAACCGGGGAGCTGTTTTTT. Its translation is CASSFPGETGELFF. V usage is TRBV5-4 and J usage is TRBJ2-2, with D perhaps TRBD2 (6 bases). The CDR3 has 14 amino acids. Germline loops: CDR1 SGHNT, CDR2 YYREEE (reference sequence). With 2 bases removed from V and 5 bases from J, the gap between germline ends came to 10 bases.

The sample holds a few counts of this clone. V is TRBV2 and J is TRBJ2-5; no firm D call. CDR1 and CDR2 from the germline V gene are SNHLY and FYNNEI. This CDR3 has 12 amino acids. The germline V and J ends were trimmed by 8 bases and 3 bases, with 10 bases remaining between them. DNA of the CDR3: TGTGCCAGCGTCCTTGGGAAAGAGACCCAGTACTTC. Protein: CASVLGKETQYF.

This clone was detected only a few times. The genes are TRBV6-6 and TRBJ2-1, with TRBD1 matching 8 bases. From germline, CDR1 is MNHNY and CDR2 SVGAGI (reference sequence). V lost 5 bases and J lost 6; bases outside the gene matches: 9. The CDR3 covers 15 residues. In DNA form, the CDR3 reads TGTGCCAGCAGTCCCTGGACAGGGCGAGCCAATGAGCAGTTCTTC. This translates into CASSPWTGRANEQFF.

The V call is TRBV7-9, the J call TRBJ2-5; D tentatively reads TRBD1 or TRBD2 (5 bases each). V lost 8 bases and J lost 4, with 14 bases in between. The CDR3 covers 13 residues. Germline lookup yields CDR1 SEHNR and CDR2 FQNEAQ (reference sequence). CDR3 sequence (DNA): TGTGCCAGCGAAAAATGGGGGATAGAGACCCAGTACTTC. Residues: CASEKWGIETQYF.

This clone was counted between two and nine times. The chain joins TRBV25-1 to TRBJ2-2; D not resolved. The CDR3 extends over 12 amino acids. Trimming cost V 7 bases and J 6 bases, with 9 bases left between them. Germline assignment: CDR1 MGHDK and CDR2 SYGVNS. The CDR3, as DNA: TGTGCCAGCACGAAGGGTCCCGGGGAGCTGTTTTTT. The encoded protein is CASTKGPGELFF.

This clone was seen only a few times. The chain uses TRBV18 and TRBJ1-1, with D possibly TRBD1 on 5 matching bases. This CDR3 contains 15 residues. V lost 3 bases and J 7 bases, leaving 18 bases between the germline ends. Germline V gene data show CDR1 as KGHSH and CDR2 as LQKENI. CDR3 coding DNA: TGTGCCAGCTCACCTCTGACAGCCAGCGGATATGAAGCTTTCTTT. Protein sequence: CASSPLTASGYEAFF. The entire variable domain, with the rest obtained from reference TRBV18 and TRBJ1-1, is as follows: NAGVMQNPRHLVRRRGQEARLRCSPMKGHSHVYWYRQLPEEGLKFMVYLQKENIIDESGMPKERFSAEFPKEGPSILRIQQVVRGDSAAYFCASSPLTASGYEAFFGQGTRLTVV.

This rearrangement joins TRBV7-2 to TRBJ2-7; no clear D gene. The germline CDR1 and CDR2 sequences are SGHTA and FQGNSA. The CDR3 spans 15 residues. The V end was cut by 1 base, the J end by 3 bases, with 13 bases between. In nucleotides, the CDR3 is TGTGCCAGCAGCTTAGTAGGCCAGCAAGGCTACGAGCAGTACTTC. Translation: CASSLVGQQGYEQYF.

This rearrangement joins TRBV7-9 to TRBJ2-7, with a tentative D call TRBD2 (5 bases). V was clipped by 5 bases and J by 0 bases, with 17 bases between them. The germline V gene has CDR1 SEHNR and CDR2 FQNEAQ (reference sequence). This CDR3 region has 16 residues. Here the CDR3 reads CASSPEPRRSSYEQYF. CDR3 nucleotide sequence: TGTGCCAGCAGCCCTGAACCACGGAGGAGCTCCTACGAGCAGTACTTC.

This clone has more than one count but fewer than ten. This chain connects TRBV28 to TRBJ1-5; 12 bases line up with TRBD1. The CDR3 sequence is 13 residues long. Germline loops: CDR1 MDHEN, CDR2 SYDVKM. V shed 6 bases and J 7 bases; nucleotides not matched to a gene: 1. CDR3 DNA: TGTGCCAGCAGGGGACAGGGGGCGCAGCCCCAGCATTTT. Translating gives CASRGQGAQPQHF.